This T cell receptor beta chain stems from a study of OX40 agonist ivuxolimab in advanced cancers. Study-wide context: Patients enrolled in dose escalation were diagnosed with hepatocellular carcinoma, melanoma, renal cell or head and neck cancer. Study conclusions and caveats: Both CD4+ and CD8+ T cell populations in blood had undergone clonal expansion by week 6 at 0.1 to 3.0 mg/kg.

The CDR3 extends over 16 amino acids. The germline V gene encodes CDR1 SGHRS and CDR2 YFSETQ. The trim removed 3 bases at V and 3 bases at J, leaving 6 bases unmatched. The count of this clone is one. What it binds is unknown. Profiled with immunoSEQ multiplex PCR; TCRdb holds only in-frame clones, not every one. The table shows some 100,000 clones, with around 90% occurring only once. The sample in question was CD4+ or CD8+ T cells sorted from blood, obtained in a trial of the OX40 agonist ivuxolimab. This clonotype was obtained from an adult with an advanced solid tumor such as melanoma, head and neck, liver or kidney cancer. The rearrangement uses TRBV5-1 and TRBJ1-3; 10 bases match TRBD1. The CDR3 nucleotides read TGCGCCAGCAGCTCTCGGACAGGGGGGTTTGGAAACACCATATATTTT. Translated: CASSSRTGGFGNTIYF. The full variable domain, its missing parts supplied by reference TRBV5-1 and TRBJ1-3, is KAGVTQTPRYLIKTRGQQVTLSCSPISGHRSVSWYQQTPGQGLQFLFEYFSETQRNKGNFPGRFSGRQFSNSRSEMNVSTLELGDSALYLCASSSRTGGFGNTIYFGEGSWLTVV.